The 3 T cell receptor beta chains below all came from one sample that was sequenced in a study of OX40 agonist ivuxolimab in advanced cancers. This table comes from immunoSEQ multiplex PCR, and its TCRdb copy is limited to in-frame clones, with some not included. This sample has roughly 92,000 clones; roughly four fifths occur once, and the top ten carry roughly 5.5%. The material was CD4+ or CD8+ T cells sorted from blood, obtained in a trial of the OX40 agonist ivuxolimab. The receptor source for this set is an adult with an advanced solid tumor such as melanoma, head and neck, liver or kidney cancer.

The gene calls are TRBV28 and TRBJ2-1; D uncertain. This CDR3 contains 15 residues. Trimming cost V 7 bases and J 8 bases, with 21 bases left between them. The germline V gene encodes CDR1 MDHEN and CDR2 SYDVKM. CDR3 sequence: CASNLGPSSIDEQFF. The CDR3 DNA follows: TGTGCCAGCAACCTAGGCCCCTCGAGCATCGATGAGCAGTTCTTC.

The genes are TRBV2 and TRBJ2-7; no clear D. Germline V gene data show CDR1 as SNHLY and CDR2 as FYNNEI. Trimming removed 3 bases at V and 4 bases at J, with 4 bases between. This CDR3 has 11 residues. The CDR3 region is CASSEVYEQYF. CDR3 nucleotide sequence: TGTGCCAGCAGTGAGGTTTACGAGCAGTACTTC.

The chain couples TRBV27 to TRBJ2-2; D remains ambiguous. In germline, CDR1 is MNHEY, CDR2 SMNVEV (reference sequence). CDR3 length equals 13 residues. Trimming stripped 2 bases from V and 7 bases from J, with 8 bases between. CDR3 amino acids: CASSLMRYGELFF. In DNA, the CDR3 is TGTGCCAGCAGTTTAATGAGATACGGGGAGCTGTTTTTT.